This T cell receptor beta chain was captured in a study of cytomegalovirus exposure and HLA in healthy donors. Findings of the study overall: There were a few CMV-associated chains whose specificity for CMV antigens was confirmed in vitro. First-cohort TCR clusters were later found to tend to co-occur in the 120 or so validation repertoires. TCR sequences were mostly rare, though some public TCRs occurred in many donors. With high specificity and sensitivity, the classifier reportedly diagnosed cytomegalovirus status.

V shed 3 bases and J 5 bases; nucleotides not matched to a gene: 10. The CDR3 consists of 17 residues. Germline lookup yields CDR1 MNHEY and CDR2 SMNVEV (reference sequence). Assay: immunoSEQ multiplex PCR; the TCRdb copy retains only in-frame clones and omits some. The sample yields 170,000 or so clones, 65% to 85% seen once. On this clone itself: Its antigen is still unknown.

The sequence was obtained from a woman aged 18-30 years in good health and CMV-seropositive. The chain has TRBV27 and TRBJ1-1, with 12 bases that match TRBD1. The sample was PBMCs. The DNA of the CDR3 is TGTGCCAGCAGTTTCTTTGGGACAGGGGGCGTTCTAACTGAAGCTTTCTTT. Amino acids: CASSFFGTGGVLTEAFF.